The T cell receptor beta chain described here comes from a study of human T cells and chemical hapten exposure. Study-level information: 2% DPC applied to an approximately 2 cm by approximately 2 cm arm area sensitized donors. General observations from the study: Compared with pre-sensitization or healthy control sets, expanded TCRs clustered more. The number of TCRs over 1 in 1000 frequency stayed unchanged after DPC.

Time point denoted: patch test 1, 2 weeks after DPC sensitization. Stated treatment: therapeutic diphenylcyclopropenone sensitization with weekly scalp DPC. The CDR3 covers 10 residues. Trimming left V 5 bases short and J 14 bases short, with 12 bases between. Germline CDR1 MDHEN, CDR2 SYDVKM. In its sample, this clonotype was seen many times. Its antigen is still unknown. Unique molecular identifiers were linked by the library to individual cDNA molecules. TCRdb re-derived calls from the RACE reads in MiXCR, one entry per CDR3 protein. The table lists about 49,000 distinct CDR3 sequences, 9.3% of them singletons, with 4.5% in the top ten.

Specimen: whole blood, collected in connection with sensitization to the hapten diphenylcyclopropenone (DPC). The chain combines TRBV28 with TRBJ1-2; D is unclear. The clonotype was recovered from a woman between 50 and 59 years old with alopecia areata. Some clones in this sample may be carry-over from other donors' samples. CDR3 in amino acids: CASSAHVQTF. The CDR3 coding sequence is TGTGCCAGCAGTGCCCACGTACAGACCTTC.